This T cell receptor (beta chain) comes out of a study of beta chain features in type 1 diabetes. Germline V gives CDR1 SQVTM, CDR2 ANQGSEA. The CDR3 totals 14 residues. Trimming took 2 bases from V and 5 from J, leaving 15 bases between them. Markers CD45RO/CCR7/CD25/CD127/CD95/CD27 served to sort CD4+ naive, central memory, regulatory and stem cell-like memory cells. The study's findings and limits: Shorter TCRB CDR3s, moderately but significantly so, marked every one of the four CD4+ subsets in Type 1 diabetes patients. It was not settled here whether HLA type affects TCRB rearrangement. Naive, central memory and Treg TCRB repertoires seemed to resemble each other more closely in patients than they did in healthy donors.

On this clone: What it recognizes is unknown.

The entirety of the isolated RNA underwent reverse transcription, so expressed TCRB transcripts were sequenced. The assay was immunoSEQ multiplex PCR, and TCRdb's table has in-frame clones only and misses some. Among under 300,000 clones listed, roughly 10% were seen once. This chain connects TRBV29-1 to TRBJ1-1; the D gene is possibly TRBD1 (6 bases). Sequencing input: naive CD4+ T cells from blood. The clonotype originates from a young man with type 1 diabetes. CDR3 in DNA: TGCAGCGTTGAACCCCGACAGGTAGGGACTGAAGCTTTCTTT. Protein: CSVEPRQVGTEAFF.